These 15 T cell receptor beta chains share one sample of origin, sequenced in a study of shared clonotypes between healthy human individuals. Sequenced by immunoSEQ multiplex PCR; TCRdb stores in-frame clones only, minus some. The data hold about 1 million clones, with around four fifths observed a single time. Sequenced sample: memory CD4+ T cells sorted from blood. Subset reported: CD45RA-negative fraction. Every receptor here comes from a man aged 18 to 29 in good health.

With respect to this clone: Different DNA sequences within this sample yield the same CDR3. The V and J genes are TRBV9 and TRBJ1-1; D uncertain. Trimming removed 0 bases from V and 1 base from J, with 7 bases in between. CDR3 length: 14 amino acids. Germline loops: CDR1 SGDLS, CDR2 YYNGEE. In nucleotides, the CDR3 is TGTGCCAGCAGCGTAGTTCCGGAGAACACTGAAGCTTTCTTT. Its protein is CASSVVPENTEAFF.

This chain uses TRBV28 with TRBJ1-1; D remains ambiguous. V was clipped by 5 bases and J by 0 bases, with 13 bases between them. The CDR3 length is 15 residues. The germline CDR1 and CDR2 sequences are MDHEN and SYDVKM. CDR3 bases: TGTGCCAGCAGTACCATTCCGGCCATGAACACTGAAGCTTTCTTT. Translated, it gives CASSTIPAMNTEAFF. The full variable domain, with the rest looked up from reference TRBV28 and TRBJ1-1, is DVKVTQSSRYLVKRTGEKVFLECVQDMDHENMFWYRQDPGLGLRLIYFSYDVKMKEKGDIPEGYSVSREKKERFSLILESASTNQTSMYLCASSTIPAMNTEAFFGQGTRLTVV.

The genes are TRBV28 and TRBJ1-3, with a tentative D call TRBD1 (5 bases). Trimming stripped 6 bases from V and 9 bases from J, with 15 bases between. The CDR3 runs to 13 residues. Germline CDR1 MDHEN, CDR2 SYDVKM. The CDR3 loop reads CASRRPEGSTIYF. For the CDR3, the DNA is TGTGCCAGCAGACGCCCAGAGGGGAGCACCATATATTTT.

This sequence joins TRBV12-5 and TRBJ1-1, with D uncertain. This CDR3 has 14 amino acids. Trimming took off 3 bases at V and 1 base at J, with 9 bases between the two ends. Germline CDR1 LGHNT, CDR2 FRNRAP. CDR3 region: CASGLERSNTEAFF. The CDR3, as DNA: TGTGCTAGTGGTTTAGAGAGATCGAACACTGAAGCTTTCTTT.

CDR3 nucleotides: TGTGCCATCAGTGAGACAGGGAGGGGAGCTTTCTTT. It specifies CAISETGRGAFF. The rearrangement uses TRBV10-3 and TRBJ1-1, with D perhaps matching TRBD1 (6 bases). The germline gives CDR1 ENHRY, CDR2 SYGVKD. V lost 2 bases, J lost 10 bases, and 11 bases lay in between. The CDR3 has 12 residues.

As for this clone: A read error may explain this, as a much larger clone is one base away. The sample carries other DNA sequences with the same CDR3. The rearrangement links TRBV9 to TRBJ1-5; possible D gene TRBD1, 5 bases. V lost 3 bases to trimming and J lost 0 bases, with 7 bases between them. Germline CDR1 reads SGDLS; CDR2 reads YYNGEE. The CDR3 is made up of 14 amino acids. CDR3 bases: TGTGCCAGCAGCGGCGACAGTAGCAATCAGCCCCAGCATTTT. Its translation is CASSGDSSNQPQHF.

The J gene is TRBJ1-2, the V gene TRBV9; D might be TRBD1 (6 bases). Germline V gene sequence: CDR1 SGDLS, CDR2 YYNGEE. This CDR3 has 15 amino acids. Trimming stripped 0 bases from V and 4 bases from J, with 13 bases between. CDR3 sequence: CASSVVTGMSYGYTF. CDR3 DNA: TGTGCCAGCAGCGTAGTTACAGGGATGAGCTATGGCTACACCTTC.

V and J are TRBV2 and TRBJ2-7; 8 nucleotides line up with TRBD1. CDR3 length equals 14 residues. Per the germline V gene, CDR1 is SNHLY and CDR2 is FYNNEI. V lost 6 bases, J lost 3 bases, and 7 bases stayed unmatched. The CDR3 sequence is CASREDRALYEQYF. The CDR3 DNA reads TGTGCCAGCAGGGAGGACAGGGCGCTCTACGAGCAGTACTTC.

This clone was seen many times. The genes are TRBV6-6 and TRBJ2-7; D may be TRBD2 (5 bases). This CDR3 contains 12 residues. Germline CDR1 and CDR2: MNHNY and SVGAGI (reference sequence). Trimming pared 5 bases from V and 0 bases from J, leaving 5 bases between. CDR3 sequence reads: CASSDYSYEQYF. The CDR3 region has the DNA TGTGCCAGCAGTGACTACTCCTACGAGCAGTACTTC.

V usage is TRBV5-1 and J usage is TRBJ1-3; D gene unclear. Trimming pared 4 bases from V and 0 bases from J, leaving 14 bases between. The CDR3 contains 16 residues. Looked up from germline, CDR1 is SGHRS and CDR2 is YFSETQ. This CDR3 is CASSPRTDPSGNTIYF. CDR3 nucleotides: TGCGCCAGCAGCCCCCGGACGGACCCCTCTGGAAACACCATATATTTT.

CDR3 DNA sequence: TGTGCCATCAGGTCGACTAGCGGCTACAATGAGCAGTTCTTC. Translation: CAIRSTSGYNEQFF. The rearrangement links TRBV10-3 to TRBJ2-1; TRBD2 agrees at 9 bases. V was pared by 6 bases and J by 3 bases, with 3 bases of the junction left unmatched. Germline CDR1 is ENHRY and CDR2 is SYGVKD. This CDR3 has 14 amino acids.

This chain uses TRBV9 with TRBJ1-2; TRBD1 matches 8 bases. V lost 1 base and J lost 5; bases outside the gene matches: 4. The CDR3 covers 14 residues. Germline V lookup: CDR1 SGDLS, CDR2 YYNGEE. Here the CDR3 DNA reads TGTGCCAGCAGCGTAAGGGGACAGGCTTATGGCTACACCTTC. Encoded protein: CASSVRGQAYGYTF.

This clone was detected ten times or more. This chain links TRBV7-6 with TRBJ2-1; 7 nucleotides align to TRBD2. Trimming removed 5 bases from V and 6 bases from J; junction bases left unmatched: 7. This CDR3 comprises 14 residues. Germline CDR1 and CDR2: SGHVS and FNYEAQ. The CDR3 DNA reads as TGTGCCAGCAGCGTTATGACTAGCCCCAATGAGCAGTTCTTC. It codes for CASSVMTSPNEQFF.

The V gene is TRBV18, the J gene TRBJ2-7, with D maybe TRBD2 (6 bases). V lost 8 bases and J 6 bases, leaving 20 bases between the germline ends. Germline V gene data show CDR1 as KGHSH and CDR2 as LQKENI. The CDR3 contains 14 residues. The chain's CDR3 is CASRNSGTEGEQYF. The CDR3 nucleotides read TGTGCCAGCCGAAACTCCGGGACGGAGGGCGAGCAGTACTTC. Complete variable domain (other parts from reference TRBV18 and TRBJ2-7): NAGVMQNPRHLVRRRGQEARLRCSPMKGHSHVYWYRQLPEEGLKFMVYLQKENIIDESGMPKERFSAEFPKEGPSILRIQQVVRGDSAAYFCASRNSGTEGEQYFGPGTRLTVT.

This chain links TRBV5-1 with TRBJ1-5; D perhaps matches TRBD1 (5 bases). Germline V gene data show CDR1 as SGHRS and CDR2 as YFSETQ. Trimming took off 0 bases at V and 0 bases at J, with 13 bases between the two ends. The CDR3 extends over 17 amino acids. CDR3 protein: CASSLAGEFNSNQPQHF. For the CDR3, the DNA is TGCGCCAGCAGCTTGGCGGGGGAGTTTAATAGCAATCAGCCCCAGCATTTT.